The 4 T cell receptor beta chains below were found in one sample sequenced in a study of T cells after yellow fever vaccination. TCRdb passed the 5' RACE reads through MiXCR, listing each CDR3 protein once. The sample contains over 120,000 distinct CDR3 sequences, under 8% of which appear only once. The sequencing here drew on CD4+ T cells sorted from PBMCs, taken 10 days after the yellow fever booster vaccination. The receptors here all came from a man younger than 45 who received the YFV17D yellow fever vaccine.

This clonotype was observed many times. The chain is built from TRBV20-1 and TRBJ2-3; possible D gene TRBD2, 6 bases. This CDR3 spans 15 amino acids. Trimming took 6 bases from V and 2 from J, leaving 18 bases between them. Germline V gene data show CDR1 as DFQATT and CDR2 as SNEGSKA (reference sequence). CDR3 in amino acids: CSAVRLVGFTDTQYF. For the CDR3, the DNA is TGCAGTGCGGTCAGACTAGTCGGTTTCACAGATACGCAGTATTTT.

This clonotype was counted ten times or more. The chain recombines TRBV7-8 with TRBJ1-5, with 10 bases aligning to TRBD1. V was clipped by 5 bases and J by 4 bases; unmatched bases: 8. The germline V gene encodes CDR1 SGHVS and CDR2 FQNEAQ. This CDR3 region has 16 residues. The CDR3 protein is CASSRYPGQGNQPQHF. CDR3 nucleotides: TGTGCCAGCAGCAGATACCCGGGACAGGGGAATCAGCCCCAGCATTTT.

This clonotype was detected a few times. The V and J genes are TRBV10-3 and TRBJ2-6, with D perhaps TRBD2 (5 bases). Germline V gene sequence: CDR1 ENHRY, CDR2 SYGVKD. The CDR3 has 16 residues. Trimming stripped 0 bases from V and 2 bases from J, with 8 bases between. This CDR3 is CAISESAAAGANVLTF. The CDR3 coding sequence is TGTGCCATCAGTGAGTCGGCAGCGGCTGGGGCCAACGTCCTGACTTTC.

This clonotype appeared many times. The chain couples TRBV7-2 to TRBJ2-1; TRBD2 agrees at 7 bases. The CDR3 is made up of 16 amino acids. Germline V gene data show CDR1 as SGHTA and CDR2 as FQGNSA. The V and J ends lost 4 bases and 6 bases, in that order; junction bases with no gene match: 12. The CDR3 sequence: CASSSLIGEGFNEQFF. For the CDR3, the DNA is TGTGCCAGCAGCTCCCTTATCGGGGAGGGGTTCAATGAGCAGTTCTTC.